Below, 15 T cell receptor beta chains from the same sample are listed, as sequenced in a study of cytomegalovirus exposure and HLA in healthy donors. The PCR made use of 60 Vbeta and 13 Jbeta primers. Method: immunoSEQ multiplex PCR; TCRdb's copy keeps in-frame clones and lacks some. The sample carries approximately 140,000 clones, around 69% recorded once. What was sequenced was PBMCs. The origin of the receptors is a human donor in good health.

The CDR3, as DNA: TGCGCCAGCAGCTTGGACACCTTAAGCACAGATACGCAGTATTTT. Encoded protein: CASSLDTLSTDTQYF. V gene TRBV5-1 combines with J gene TRBJ2-3; D is ambiguous. Trimming pared 0 bases from V and 0 bases from J, leaving 8 bases between. There are 15 residues in the CDR3. Per the germline V gene, CDR1 is SGHRS and CDR2 is YFSETQ.

This chain connects TRBV6-6 to TRBJ2-2; a weak D match, TRBD1 (6 bases). The CDR3 consists of 14 residues. CDR1 and CDR2 from the germline V gene are MNHNY and SVGAGI (reference sequence). The ends were cut back, 6 bases at V and 1 base at J, with 9 bases in the middle. In DNA form, the CDR3 reads TGTGCCAGCAGAAAACAGGGGAACACCGGGGAGCTGTTTTTT. Translating gives CASRKQGNTGELFF.

The chain combines TRBV6-6 with TRBJ1-1, with D perhaps matching TRBD1 (5 bases). The CDR3 spans 13 residues. Germline CDR1 and CDR2: MNHNY and SVGAGI (reference sequence). V lost 8 bases to trimming and J lost 2 bases, with 12 bases between them. The CDR3 spells CASQTGENTEAFF. In nucleotides, the CDR3 is TGTGCCAGCCAGACGGGGGAAAACACTGAAGCTTTCTTT.

The rearrangement uses TRBV6-5 and TRBJ2-1; D is perhaps TRBD2 (6 bases). The germline CDR1 and CDR2 sequences are MNHEY and SVGAGI. CDR3 size: 14 residues. The V end lost 0 bases, the J end lost 7 bases, and 10 bases lay between the germline ends. The CDR3 DNA sequence: TGTGCCAGCAGTTACTCGCGGGGCCGGAATGAGCAGTTCTTC. This sequence encodes CASSYSRGRNEQFF.

Remarks on this clone: One end of the junction is discordant with germline, which a read error may explain. The chain joins TRBV5-1 to TRBJ2-7; no definite D call. Germline assignment: CDR1 SGHRS and CDR2 YFSETQ. The CDR3 covers 14 residues. The CDR3 region has the DNA TGCACCAGCAGCTTGGCCATGGGCCCCTACGAGCAGTACTTC. Its protein is CTSSLAMGPYEQYF.

V is TRBV29-1 and J is TRBJ2-1; 12 bases match TRBD2. The CDR3 is made up of 15 amino acids. Germline assignment: CDR1 SQVTM and CDR2 ANQGSEA. J gave up 6 bases and V 7 bases, and 10 bases lay outside the gene matches. In DNA, the CDR3 is TGCAGCGCCACCGGACTAGCGGGACACGGCAATGAGCAGTTCTTC. Encoded protein: CSATGLAGHGNEQFF.

This clone was seen a few times. The rearrangement links TRBV7-2 to TRBJ1-2, with 7 bases lining up with TRBD1. The trim removed 1 base at V and 4 bases at J, leaving 3 bases unmatched. CDR3 length: 14 amino acids. The germline CDR1 and CDR2 sequences are SGHTA and FQGNSA. Written as DNA, the CDR3 is TGTGCCAGCAGCTTAGGGCAGGGGGTCTATGGCTACACCTTC. Encoded protein: CASSLGQGVYGYTF.

This clone was seen a few times. The genes are TRBV5-4 and TRBJ1-2; TRBD1 aligns across 7 bases. The germline V gene has CDR1 SGHNT and CDR2 YYREEE (reference sequence). Unmatched junction bases numbered 9, after V lost 8 bases and J lost 5 bases. The CDR3 covers 13 residues. CDR3 nucleotide sequence: TGTGCCAGTCGGACCAGGGGGGCATATGGCTACACCTTC. It encodes CASRTRGAYGYTF.

Only one count was recorded for this clone. J is TRBJ2-7 and V is TRBV6-5; 12 bases map to TRBD2. From germline, CDR1 is MNHEY and CDR2 SVGAGI. Trimming cost V 10 bases and J 5 bases; bases outside gene matches: 12. This CDR3 is 15 amino acids long. CDR3 DNA: TGTGCCACCCAAGGGTGGGCTAGCGGGAGGGACGAGCAGTACTTC. Amino acids: CATQGWASGRDEQYF.

V gene TRBV18 combines with J gene TRBJ2-2; 8 nucleotides align to TRBD2. With V trimmed by 3 bases and J by 4 bases, 4 bases remained unmatched. Germline V gives CDR1 KGHSH, CDR2 LQKENI. The CDR3 is 15 residues long. The CDR3 sequence is CASSPRTSGTGELFF. CDR3 nucleotide sequence: TGTGCCAGCTCACCGCGAACTAGCGGCACCGGGGAGCTGTTTTTT.

In DNA, the CDR3 is TGTGCCAGCAGTTTCCAGGGGCGCGAGCAGTACTTC. It yields the protein CASSFQGREQYF. The chain couples TRBV27 to TRBJ2-7; D possibly corresponds to TRBD1 (6 bases). The CDR3 runs to 12 residues. Looked up from germline, CDR1 is MNHEY and CDR2 is SMNVEV (reference sequence). V was cut by 3 bases and J by 6 bases, with 9 bases left in between.

Worth noting for this clone: The junction and the germline gene differ at one end; a read error may be behind it. CDR3 DNA: TGTGCCAGCAGCTCGACAGGGGTCTATGACTACACCTTC. Its protein product is CASSSTGVYDYTF. V gene TRBV5-6 combines with J gene TRBJ1-2, with 8 bases lining up with TRBD1. The CDR3 totals 13 residues. Germline V gene data show CDR1 as SGHDT and CDR2 as YYEEEE.

This clone has just a few counts. V and J are TRBV5-1 and TRBJ2-1, with D possibly being TRBD1 (5 bases). The germline gives CDR1 SGHRS, CDR2 YFSETQ. The CDR3 totals 15 residues. V lost 0 bases to trimming and J lost 10 bases, with 17 bases between them. The CDR3: CASSLGAFGQLEQFF. CDR3 coding DNA: TGCGCCAGCAGCTTGGGGGCGTTCGGACAATTGGAGCAGTTCTTC.

Turning to this clone: Compared with germline, one end of the junction differs, possibly owing to a read error. Other DNA sequences in the sample encode the same CDR3. V and J are TRBV7-8 and TRBJ1-2, with 8 bases matching TRBD1. This CDR3 contains 14 residues. Germline-derived CDR1 and CDR2 are SGHVS and FQNEAQ. Written as DNA, the CDR3 is TGCGCCAGCAGCTCGACAGGGGATGGAGGGGGCTACACCTTC. Translated, it gives CASSSTGDGGGYTF.

The chain joins TRBV28 to TRBJ2-5; D perhaps matches TRBD2 (7 bases). The V gene lost 6 bases and the J gene lost 11 bases, with 16 bases spanning the gap. CDR3 length: 12 residues. Germline CDR1 reads MDHEN; CDR2 reads SYDVKM. The CDR3 spells CASSPVGGGQYF. CDR3 DNA sequence: TGTGCCAGCAGCCCGGTAGGGGGGGGGCAGTACTTC.